This TCR beta chain was identified in a study of TIL therapy for anti-PD-1-resistant metastatic lung cancer. Sequencing used immunoSEQ v3. The method was immunoSEQ multiplex PCR; TCRdb's version includes in-frame clones alone and lacks a portion of them. The data show approximately 95,000 clones, about three fifths seen once. Per germline, CDR1 LNHNV and CDR2 YYDKDF (reference sequence). Trimming shortened V by 1 base and J by 1 base, and 10 bases separated the two germline ends. There are 15 residues in the CDR3. Time point denoted: pre-treatment sample, taken before nivolumab and TIL therapy. Tumor tissue came from excised metastases, mostly pleural nodules or supraclavicular lymph nodes. Patients then received nivolumab; progressors got lymphodepletion, TIL and IL-2.

The source of this sequence is a person aged 25-80 years with non-small cell lung cancer. Sequencing was performed on tumor tissue, taken at baseline. This chain joins TRBV15 and TRBJ1-2, with a possible D match to TRBD1 (6 bases). Here the CDR3 reads CATSRGTANNYGYTF. CDR3 in DNA: TGTGCCACCAGCAGAGGGACAGCGAATAACTATGGCTACACCTTC.